The 2 T cell receptor beta chains below all came from one sample that was sequenced in a study of T cell clonality in common variable immunodeficiency. Study-level findings and limits: Fewer deletions and N-nucleotide insertions were reportedly seen in common variable immunodeficiency TCR beta sequences.

The antigens for these receptors are not known. The data were produced by immunoSEQ multiplex PCR, yet TCRdb's version contains in-frame clones alone and is incomplete. The sample holds under 40,000 clones, and no clone turns up only once. Sequencing used peripheral blood mononuclear cells. The receptors come from a human donor with common variable immunodeficiency.

Worth noting for this clone: The read terminates 3 residues before the CDR3 end, so the remaining end is supplied by the germline J gene. This sequence joins TRBV19 and TRBJ2-7, with a possible D match to TRBD2 (6 bases). Germline assignment: CDR1 LNHDA and CDR2 SQIVND (reference sequence). V was pared by 1 base and J by 5 bases, with 9 bases between. CDR3 length: 13 residues. The CDR3 reads CASSIVGGDEQYF. The covered CDR3 bases are TGTGCCAGTAGTATAGTGGGGGGTGACGAG. Filled out from reference TRBV19 and TRBJ2-7, the complete variable domain reads DGGITQSPKYLFRKEGQNVTLSCEQNLNHDAMYWYRQDPGQGLRLIYYSQIVNDFQKGDIAEGYSVSREKKESFPLTVTSAQKNPTAFYLCASSIVGGDEQYFGPGTRLTVT.

This clone was found a few times. The read comes to an end 3 residues before the CDR3 does, leaving the germline J gene to fill in the end. The chain has TRBV6-2 or TRBV6-3 and TRBJ2-5; no definite D call. The germline V and J ends were trimmed by 0 bases and 0 bases, with 8 bases remaining between them. There are 15 residues in the CDR3. Germline V gene sequence: CDR1 MNHEY, CDR2 SVGEGT. The chain's CDR3 is CASSYSGAYQETQYF. The sequenced part of the CDR3 DNA is TGTGCCAGCAGTTACTCAGGTGCTTACCAAGAGACC.